The next 25 T cell receptor beta chains were all read from a single sample in a study of cytomegalovirus exposure and HLA in healthy donors. Clones were sequenced by immunoSEQ multiplex PCR, and TCRdb holds only the in-frame ones, with some missing. In the table there are 100,000 to 150,000 clones, about nine tenths of which are singletons. Sequencing was done on a sample of PBMCs. The receptors shown here come from a young woman in good health and CMV-seronegative.

J is TRBJ2-7 and V is TRBV7-2; D might be TRBD1 (5 bases). The CDR3 is made up of 15 amino acids. V lost 3 bases to trimming and J lost 3 bases, with 15 bases between them. Germline loops: CDR1 SGHTA, CDR2 FQGNSA. The CDR3 DNA follows: TGTGCCAGCAGCTTTGGCTGGGGCCCCGACTACGAGCAGTACTTC. Its translation is CASSFGWGPDYEQYF.

The V gene is TRBV15, the J gene TRBJ2-4, with a weak D call TRBD2 (5 bases). The CDR3 extends over 17 amino acids. The V gene lost 2 bases and the J gene lost 4 bases, with 18 bases spanning the gap. Germline V gene data show CDR1 as LNHNV and CDR2 as YYDKDF (reference sequence). The CDR3: CATSRLMGEGRKNIQYF. In nucleotides, the CDR3 is TGTGCCACCAGCAGACTCATGGGCGAGGGTAGGAAAAACATTCAGTACTTC.

V is TRBV7-2 and J is TRBJ2-3, with 14 bases that match TRBD2. From germline, CDR1 is SGHTA and CDR2 FQGNSA. The CDR3 is 16 amino acids. Losses at the gene ends were 5 bases for V and 5 bases for J; bases not matched to a gene: 6. The CDR3, as DNA: TGTGCCAGCAGCCAAGGACTAGCGGGAGGTATAGATACGCAGTATTTT. Amino acids: CASSQGLAGGIDTQYF.

CDR3 sequence reads: CASSQEAGANYGYTF. The CDR3 DNA follows: TGCGCCAGCAGCCAAGAGGCAGGGGCTAACTATGGCTACACCTTC. The rearrangement uses TRBV4-1 and TRBJ1-2, with D possibly being TRBD1 (6 bases). The CDR3 spans 15 residues. Germline-derived CDR1 and CDR2 are MGHRA and YSYEKL. Deletions cut 0 bases from V and 0 bases from J, with 8 bases between.

This clone was observed a few times. The V and J genes are TRBV4-1 and TRBJ1-4, with 8 bases aligning to TRBD1. The CDR3 contains 16 residues. CDR1 and CDR2 from the germline V gene are MGHRA and YSYEKL. Trimming at V came to 0 bases and at J to 5 bases, leaving 5 bases not matched to a gene. CDR3 sequence: CASSQDRYRGNEKLFF. DNA for the CDR3: TGCGCCAGCAGCCAAGATCGTTACAGGGGGAATGAAAAACTGTTTTTT.

The J gene is TRBJ2-3, the V gene TRBV18, with a weak D call TRBD1 (6 bases). In germline, CDR1 is KGHSH, CDR2 LQKENI. V lost 2 bases, J lost 2 bases, and 8 bases lay in between. The CDR3 consists of 14 residues. CDR3 DNA: TGTGCCAGCTCACCATACAGGGACACAGATACGCAGTATTTT. As protein: CASSPYRDTDTQYF.

The V gene is TRBV4-2, the J gene TRBJ2-7; 7 bases match TRBD1. CDR1 is LGHNA, CDR2 YNFKEQ, per germline. V trimming: 0 bases; J trimming: 4 bases; junction bases outside the gene matches: 6. The CDR3 is 15 amino acids. CDR3 region: CASSQEIGRGYEQYF. In DNA, the CDR3 is TGTGCCAGCAGCCAAGAAATTGGCAGGGGGTACGAGCAGTACTTC.

The J gene is TRBJ1-2, the V gene TRBV27, with D maybe TRBD1 (6 bases). CDR3 length equals 16 residues. Per germline, CDR1 MNHEY and CDR2 SMNVEV (reference sequence). Between the trimmed V and J ends, which lost 6 bases and 5 bases, there was a span of 22 bases. In DNA, the CDR3 is TGTGCCAGCAGATTCAGGACAGAAAAAGGAGGTTATGGCTACACCTTC. Encoded protein: CASRFRTEKGGYGYTF.

This clone appeared once. The chain is built from TRBV19 and TRBJ1-1; perhaps TRBD1 as D (5 bases). Germline values: CDR1 LNHDA, CDR2 SQIVND (reference sequence). The CDR3 contains 15 residues. The V end lost 4 bases, the J end lost 3 bases, and 15 bases lay between the germline ends. CDR3 region: CASSSRGGVDTEAFF. The CDR3 DNA follows: TGTGCCAGTAGTAGCCGGGGAGGGGTCGACACTGAAGCTTTCTTT.

The genes are TRBV7-9 and TRBJ2-7; 9 nucleotides align to TRBD2. The trim removed 4 bases at V and 4 bases at J, leaving 14 bases unmatched. Per the germline V gene, CDR1 is SEHNR and CDR2 is FQNEAQ (reference sequence). This CDR3 spans 17 amino acids. CDR3 nucleotide sequence: TGTGCCAGCAGCTCTCCAAGTAGCGGGAGTGATCTTTACGAGCAGTACTTC. Its protein is CASSSPSSGSDLYEQYF.

The rearrangement links TRBV9 to TRBJ2-3; TRBD2 matches at 10 bases. Germline loops: CDR1 SGDLS, CDR2 YYNGEE. Trimming at V came to 4 bases and at J to 6 bases, leaving 8 bases not matched to a gene. This CDR3 has 15 residues. The CDR3 DNA reads TGTGCCAGCAGCCCTAGCGGGAGAAAAGTCGATACGCAGTATTTT. This translates into CASSPSGRKVDTQYF.

This clone was found once. Here the CDR3 DNA reads TGTGCCATCAGTGAAGGGCGGGGATCCTACGAGCAGTACTTC. It codes for CAISEGRGSYEQYF. The chain joins TRBV10-3 to TRBJ2-7; the D gene is possibly TRBD2 (6 bases). Germline CDR1 is ENHRY and CDR2 is SYGVKD. V was shortened by 3 bases and J by 1 base, with 10 bases between the two germline ends. The length of the CDR3 is 14 residues.

This chain links TRBV15 with TRBJ2-3; D may be TRBD1 (5 bases). The CDR3 extends over 13 amino acids. CDR1 is LNHNV, CDR2 YYDKDF, per germline (reference sequence). Trimming removed 4 bases from V and 6 bases from J, with 11 bases in between. The CDR3 nucleotides are TGTGCCACCAGCATTGTGAGACAGGATACGCAGTATTTT. Amino acid sequence: CATSIVRQDTQYF.

The rearrangement joins TRBV14 to TRBJ2-7, with a weak D call TRBD2 (6 bases). CDR3 size: 16 residues. V lost 8 bases, J lost 3 bases, and 23 bases lay in between. Germline CDR1 and CDR2: SGHDN and FVKESK. The CDR3 spells CASQQSGDSRNYEQYF. CDR3 in DNA: TGTGCCAGCCAGCAATCGGGAGACAGTCGAAACTACGAGCAGTACTTC. Using reference TRBV14 and TRBJ2-7 for the parts outside the CDR3, the full variable domain is EAGVTQFPSHSVIEKGQTVTLRCDPISGHDNLYWYRRVMGKEIKFLLHFVKESKQDESGMPNNRFLAERTGGTYSTLKVQPAELEDSGVYFCASQQSGDSRNYEQYFGPGTRLTVT.

The V and J genes are TRBV30 and TRBJ2-2; no clear D gene. The germline CDR1 and CDR2 sequences are GTSNPN and SVGIG (reference sequence). This CDR3 region has 13 residues. Trimming removed 5 bases at V and 3 bases at J, with 10 bases between. The CDR3 nucleotides are TGTGCCTGGTTAGCCTTAGACACCGGGGAGCTGTTTTTT. It translates to CAWLALDTGELFF.

This chain joins TRBV5-5 and TRBJ1-1; D not resolved. CDR1 SGHKS and CDR2 YYEKEE come from the germline V gene (reference sequence). With 4 bases removed from V and 5 bases from J, the gap between germline ends came to 9 bases. This CDR3 spans 12 amino acids. CDR3 protein: CASSRVRTEAFF. In DNA form, the CDR3 reads TGTGCCAGCAGCCGGGTTAGGACTGAAGCTTTCTTT.

As to this clone: This sample also contains other DNA sequences that code for the same CDR3. The rearrangement uses TRBV5-1 and TRBJ1-1; 8 nucleotides match TRBD1. Germline V gives CDR1 SGHRS, CDR2 YFSETQ. CDR3 length: 14 amino acids. Trimming cost V 4 bases and J 1 base; bases outside gene matches: 3. DNA for the CDR3: TGCGCCAGCAGCGCAGACAGGGGGAACACTGAAGCTTTCTTT. Translating it yields CASSADRGNTEAFF. Drawing the rest from reference TRBV5-1 and TRBJ1-1, the complete variable domain is KAGVTQTPRYLIKTRGQQVTLSCSPISGHRSVSWYQQTPGQGLQFLFEYFSETQRNKGNFPGRFSGRQFSNSRSEMNVSTLELGDSALYLCASSADRGNTEAFFGQGTRLTVV.

This clone was picked up a small number of times. The chain links TRBV6-4 to TRBJ2-2; possible D gene TRBD2, 5 bases. Germline CDR1 and CDR2: MRHNA and SNTAGT. The CDR3 sequence is 13 residues long. Trimming took 2 bases from V and 4 from J, leaving 5 bases between them. CDR3 DNA: TGTGCCAGCAGTGACGGGAGCACCGGGGAGCTGTTTTTT. Its protein product is CASSDGSTGELFF.

V is TRBV10-3 and J is TRBJ2-3, with 15 nucleotides matching TRBD2. Germline-derived CDR1 and CDR2 are ENHRY and SYGVKD. This CDR3 is 18 amino acids long. V shed 4 bases, J shed 0 bases, and the junction held 5 bases outside the gene matches. CDR3 nucleotide sequence: TGTGCCATCAGTGTACCGGGACTAGCGGGAGGTAGCACAGATACGCAGTATTTT. Its translation is CAISVPGLAGGSTDTQYF.

This chain connects TRBV28 to TRBJ2-4; maybe TRBD1 (6 bases). Trimming took 6 bases from V and 3 from J, leaving 12 bases between them. From germline, CDR1 is MDHEN and CDR2 SYDVKM. CDR3 length: 14 residues. The CDR3 protein is CASRQGQGKNIQYF. The CDR3 DNA reads TGTGCCAGCAGGCAGGGGCAGGGCAAAAACATTCAGTACTTC.

This sequence joins TRBV5-1 and TRBJ1-5; 8 bases match TRBD1. The junction had 3 bases not matched to a gene; V was cut back by 4 bases and J by 0 bases. This CDR3 is 15 amino acids long. Germline values: CDR1 SGHRS, CDR2 YFSETQ. In DNA form, the CDR3 reads TGCGCCAGCAGCGGACAGGGATATAGCAATCAGCCCCAGCATTTT. Translated: CASSGQGYSNQPQHF.

The chain employs TRBV29-1 and TRBJ1-4, with D hard to call. The CDR3 is 17 residues long. From germline, CDR1 is SQVTM and CDR2 ANQGSEA. With 5 bases removed from V and 0 bases from J, the gap between germline ends came to 19 bases. As DNA, the CDR3 is TGCAGCGTTCTCCTTCTCCAGACCGGGGCAACTAATGAAAAACTGTTTTTT. This translates into CSVLLLQTGATNEKLFF.

The DNA of the CDR3 is TGTGCCAGCAGCTACGAGGGACTAGGATCCTACAATGAGCAGTTCTTC. Translation: CASSYEGLGSYNEQFF. The gene calls are TRBV11-3 and TRBJ2-1, with 8 bases matching TRBD2. Per the germline V gene, CDR1 is SGHNT and CDR2 is YENEEA. The V segment lost 4 bases and the J segment 1 base; nucleotides outside the gene matches: 6. This CDR3 region has 16 residues.

The rearrangement links TRBV6-5 to TRBJ2-7, with 14 bases identical to TRBD2. Germline V gene sequence: CDR1 MNHEY, CDR2 SVGAGI. This CDR3 is 15 amino acids long. With 6 bases clipped from V and 7 bases from J, the junction kept 8 bases outside the gene matches. CDR3 in amino acids: CASRRGTSGRDEQYF. The CDR3 coding sequence is TGTGCCAGCAGACGCGGGACTAGCGGGAGAGATGAGCAGTACTTC.

The rearrangement joins TRBV5-1 to TRBJ2-5; the D gene is possibly TRBD2 (5 bases). With 2 bases removed from V and 3 bases from J, the gap between germline ends came to 11 bases. Germline CDR1 reads SGHRS; CDR2 reads YFSETQ. The CDR3 sequence is 14 residues long. CDR3 DNA sequence: TGCGCCAGCAGCTTCAGAGGGCCTGAAGAGACCCAGTACTTC. Protein sequence: CASSFRGPEETQYF.